This TCR beta chain was sequenced for a study of shared clonotypes between healthy human individuals. For the study at large: The study used three CD4 naive, three CD4 memory, two CD8 naive and one CD8 memory plate per donor. Study findings and constraints: About 5% of naive CD4 clonotypes were shared across a handful of donors.

The deep-level immunoSEQ assay was used. Clones were read by immunoSEQ multiplex PCR, and TCRdb kept only the in-frame ones, dropping some. Among 800,000 to 1,200,000 clones, approximately 80% were seen once, and the ten largest hold approximately 0.52%. Turning to this clone: Its target is not known.

Sequenced input: memory CD4+ T cells from PBMCs. This sample's subset: CD45RA-negative fraction. The receptor's source is a man aged 18 to 30 in good health. Some clones in this sample may be carry-over from other donors' samples.

In DNA form, the CDR3 reads TGCGCCAGCAGCCATAAACAGCCCCCGTTCCCATCACTCCCGAACACTGAAGCTTTCTTT. Its translation is CASSHKQPPFPSLPNTEAFF. The V call is TRBV4-1, the J call TRBJ1-1, with D unclear. Germline V gene data show CDR1 as MGHRA and CDR2 as YSYEKL. Trimming took off 3 bases at V and 1 base at J, with 27 bases between the two ends. This CDR3 has 20 residues.